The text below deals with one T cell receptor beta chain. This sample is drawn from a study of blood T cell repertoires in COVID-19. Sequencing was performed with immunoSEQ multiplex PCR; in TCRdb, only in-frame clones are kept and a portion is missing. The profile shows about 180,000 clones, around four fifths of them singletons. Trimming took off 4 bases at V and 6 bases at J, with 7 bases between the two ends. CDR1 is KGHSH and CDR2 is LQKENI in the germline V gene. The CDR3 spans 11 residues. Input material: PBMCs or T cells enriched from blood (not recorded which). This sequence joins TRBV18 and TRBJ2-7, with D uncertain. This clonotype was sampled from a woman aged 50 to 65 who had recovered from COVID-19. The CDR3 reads CASSRQSEQYF. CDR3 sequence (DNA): TGTGCCAGCTCACGGCAGTCCGAGCAGTACTTC.